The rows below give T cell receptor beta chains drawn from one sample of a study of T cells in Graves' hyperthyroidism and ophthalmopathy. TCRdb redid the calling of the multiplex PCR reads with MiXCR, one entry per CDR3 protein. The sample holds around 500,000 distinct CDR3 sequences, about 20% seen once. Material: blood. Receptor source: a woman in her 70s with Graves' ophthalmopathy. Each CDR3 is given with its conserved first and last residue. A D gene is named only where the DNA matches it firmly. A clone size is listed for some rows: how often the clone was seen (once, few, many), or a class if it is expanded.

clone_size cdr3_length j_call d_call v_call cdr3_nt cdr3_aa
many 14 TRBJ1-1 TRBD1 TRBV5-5 TGTGCCAGCAGCTTAGACAGGGGTTACGCTGAAGCTTTCTTT CASSLDRGYAEAFF
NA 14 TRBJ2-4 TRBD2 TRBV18 TGTGCCAGCTCACCAACTAGCGGGAGGAACATTCAGTACTTC CASSPTSGRNIQYF
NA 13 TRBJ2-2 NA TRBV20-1 TGCAGTGCTGGCCGTCAGGTCACCGGGGAGCTGTTTTTT CSAGRQVTGELFF
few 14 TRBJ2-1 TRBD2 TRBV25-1 TGTGCCAGCAGTCCGACTAGCGGGAGACGTGAGCAGTTCTTC CASSPTSGRREQFF
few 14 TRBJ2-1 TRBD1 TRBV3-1 TGTGCCAGCAGCCCTGGACAGGGTTTCAATGAGCAGTTCTTC CASSPGQGFNEQFF
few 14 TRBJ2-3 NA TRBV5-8 TGTGCCAGCAGCTTCGTCAGATACACAGATACGCAGTATTTT CASSFVRYTDTQYF
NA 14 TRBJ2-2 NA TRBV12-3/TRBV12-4 TGTGCCAGCAGTTTCTCCAGGATCACCGGGGAGCTGTTTTTT CASSFSRITGELFF
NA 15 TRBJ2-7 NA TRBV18 TGTGCCAGCTCACCACCGAGGGCTACCGCATACGAGCAGTACTTC CASSPPRATAYEQYF
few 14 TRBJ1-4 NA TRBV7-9 TGTGCCAGCAGTTCAACGGATACTAATGAAAAACTGTTTTTT CASSSTDTNEKLFF
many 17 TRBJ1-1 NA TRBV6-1 TGTGCCAGCAGTGAAGATTACGGGGGTCATCGGAACACTGAAGCTTTCTTT CASSEDYGGHRNTEAFF
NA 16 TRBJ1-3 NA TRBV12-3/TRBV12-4 TGTGCCAGCAGGGCCGGGACACTTATTTCTGGAAACACCATATATTTT CASRAGTLISGNTIYF
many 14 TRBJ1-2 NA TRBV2 TGTGCCGGGGGTGGTGGCTCAGCTAACTATGGCTACACCTTC CAGGGGSANYGYTF
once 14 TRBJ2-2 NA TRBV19 TGTGCCAGTAGTATTCAGTCTCGGGCCGGGGAGCTGTTTTTT CASSIQSRAGELFF
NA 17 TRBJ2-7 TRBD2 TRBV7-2 TGTGCCAGCAGCTTAGGGGGACTAGCGGAGTTCTCCTACGAGCAGTACTTC CASSLGGLAEFSYEQYF
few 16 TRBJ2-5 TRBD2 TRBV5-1 TGCGCCAGCAGCTTAAGTACCGGGACTAGCGGCGAGACCCAGTACTTC CASSLSTGTSGETQYF
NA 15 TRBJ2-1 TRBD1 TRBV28 TGTGCCAGCAGTGAGGACCCGGGACAGAGGGATGAGCAGTTCTTC CASSEDPGQRDEQFF
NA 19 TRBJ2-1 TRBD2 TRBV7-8 TGTGCCAGCAGCTCCTCGTTGGGACTAGCGGGAGGGATGGACAATGAGCAGTTCTTC CASSSSLGLAGGMDNEQFF
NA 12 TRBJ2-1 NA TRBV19 TGTGCCAGTAGCAGACTGTACAATGAGCAGTTCTTC CASSRLYNEQFF
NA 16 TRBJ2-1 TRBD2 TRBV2 TGTGCCAGCAGGAAGGATAGCGGGACCACCTACAATGAGCAGTTCTTC CASRKDSGTTYNEQFF
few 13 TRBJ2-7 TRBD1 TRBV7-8 TGTGCCAGCAGTTTCCAGGGGGCTGGGGAGCAGTACTTC CASSFQGAGEQYF
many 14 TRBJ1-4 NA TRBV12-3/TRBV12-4 TGTGCCAGCAGACCCCGGAAGACTAATGAAAAACTGTTTTTT CASRPRKTNEKLFF
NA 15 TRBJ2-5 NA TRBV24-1 TGTGCCACCAGTGATAGGTTTGGGGGGCAAGAGACCCAGTACTTC CATSDRFGGQETQYF
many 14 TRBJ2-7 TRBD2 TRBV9 TGTGCCAGCAGCGTTGGACGGGAGGCGTACGAGCAGTACTTC CASSVGREAYEQYF
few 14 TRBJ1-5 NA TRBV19 TGTGCCAGTAGTATAGGGCCGGGAAACCAGCCCCAGCATTTT CASSIGPGNQPQHF
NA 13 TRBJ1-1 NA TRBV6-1 TGTGCCAGCACGGTCAGTGTGAACACTGAAGCTTTCTTT CASTVSVNTEAFF
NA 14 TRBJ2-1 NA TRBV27 TGTGCCAGCAGTTTATTTATGAACTACAATGAGCAGTTCTTC CASSLFMNYNEQFF
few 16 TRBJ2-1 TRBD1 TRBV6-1 TGTGCCAGCAAAGGGATTGACAGGGAGATTTACAATGAGCAGTTCTTC CASKGIDREIYNEQFF
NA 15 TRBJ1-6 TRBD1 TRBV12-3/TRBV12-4 TGTGCCAGCAGCTCCTCGGACAGGGGAAATTCACCCCTCCACTTT CASSSSDRGNSPLHF
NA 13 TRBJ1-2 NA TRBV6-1 TGTGCCAGCACCATCGGGACACAGTATGGCTACACCTTC CASTIGTQYGYTF
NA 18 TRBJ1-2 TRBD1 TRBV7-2 TGTGCCAGCAGCTCCAGCGCCTCAGGGACAGGCGCTAACTATGGCTACACCTTC CASSSSASGTGANYGYTF
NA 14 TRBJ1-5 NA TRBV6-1 TGTGCCAGCAGTGACCAGGATAGCAATCAGCCCCAGCATTTT CASSDQDSNQPQHF
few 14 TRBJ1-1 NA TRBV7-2 TGTGCCAGCAGCTTAGCTACGGCAGGATTTGAAGCTTTCTTT CASSLATAGFEAFF
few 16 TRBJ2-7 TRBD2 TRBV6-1 TGTGCCAGCACCTATGGCCGACTAGCGGAACCCTACGAGCAGTACTTC CASTYGRLAEPYEQYF
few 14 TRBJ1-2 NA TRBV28 TGTGCCAGCAGTTTACAATCGGGGTCCTATGGCTACACCTTC CASSLQSGSYGYTF
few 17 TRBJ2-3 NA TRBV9 TGTGCCAGCAGCGTAGGGGGACACCCCCTTAGCACAGATACGCAGTATTTT CASSVGGHPLSTDTQYF
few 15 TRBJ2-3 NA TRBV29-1 TGCAGCGTTGCCCCCAGTCCGACCAACACAGATACGCAGTATTTT CSVAPSPTNTDTQYF
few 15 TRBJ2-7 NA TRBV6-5 TGTGCCAGCAGTTACTCGGAGTTAGCGTCCGACGAGCAGTACTTC CASSYSELASDEQYF
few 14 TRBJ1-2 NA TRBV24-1 TGTGCCACCAGTGACTTTAAAGCTAACTATGGCTACACCTTC CATSDFKANYGYTF
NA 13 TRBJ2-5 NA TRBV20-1 TGCAGTGCTAGGTCGGGACACCAAGAGACCCAGTACTTC CSARSGHQETQYF
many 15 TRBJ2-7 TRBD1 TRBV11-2 TGTGCCAGCAGCGAGGACCTAGGGGGCCCAATCGAGCAGTACTTC CASSEDLGGPIEQYF
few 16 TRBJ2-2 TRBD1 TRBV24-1 TGTGCCACCAGTGATCCGGGACAGGGAATTACCGGGGAGCTGTTTTTT CATSDPGQGITGELFF
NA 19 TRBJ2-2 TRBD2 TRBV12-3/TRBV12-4 TGTGCCAGCAGTTTTTTTGGACTAGCGCGATCTACAAACACCGGGGAGCTGTTTTTT CASSFFGLARSTNTGELFF